Listed here are 14 T cell receptor beta chains from one sample, sequenced in a study of OX40 agonist ivuxolimab in advanced cancers. Repertoires were generated with immunoSEQ multiplex PCR, while TCRdb's copy carries only in-frame clones and drops some. The data hold roughly 56,000 clones, with 80% to 90% observed a single time. This sample comprised CD4+ or CD8+ T cells sorted from blood, obtained in a trial of the OX40 agonist ivuxolimab. The source is an adult with an advanced solid tumor such as melanoma, head and neck, liver or kidney cancer.

The rearrangement links TRBV6-6 to TRBJ2-5; the match to TRBD1 covers 9 bases. Trimming removed 5 bases from V and 3 bases from J; junction bases left unmatched: 4. CDR3 size: 14 residues. The germline CDR1 and CDR2 sequences are MNHNY and SVGAGI (reference sequence). CDR3: CASSPGTGKETQYF. As DNA, the CDR3 is TGTGCCAGCAGTCCCGGGACAGGGAAAGAGACCCAGTACTTC.

The chain couples TRBV15 to TRBJ2-2; possibly TRBD1 or TRBD2 for D (5 bases each). Per germline, CDR1 LNHNV and CDR2 YYDKDF (reference sequence). The CDR3 is 15 residues long. The V and J ends lost 3 bases and 6 bases respectively, with 14 bases between them. Here the CDR3 reads CATSSGSGASGELFF. CDR3 nucleotide sequence: TGTGCCACCAGCAGTGGATCCGGGGCGTCCGGGGAGCTGTTTTTT.

This chain uses TRBV19 with TRBJ2-5, with D tentatively TRBD1 (6 bases). Germline V lookup: CDR1 LNHDA, CDR2 SQIVND (reference sequence). This CDR3 has 14 amino acids. V was pared by 6 bases and J by 1 base, with 12 bases between. CDR3 protein: CASSKQGLQETQYF. The DNA for the CDR3 is TGTGCCAGTAGCAAGCAGGGGCTCCAAGAGACCCAGTACTTC.

The rearrangement joins TRBV29-1 to TRBJ2-5; 12 bases are shared with TRBD1. The length of the CDR3 is 14 residues. V trimming: 6 bases; J trimming: 3 bases; junction bases outside the gene matches: 5. CDR1 SQVTM and CDR2 ANQGSEA come from the germline V gene. The CDR3 sequence is CSVRDRGREETQYF. The CDR3 DNA is TGCAGCGTGAGGGACAGGGGGCGGGAAGAGACCCAGTACTTC.

This chain uses TRBV10-3 with TRBJ2-1, with 7 bases fitting TRBD1. This CDR3 is 12 amino acids long. V dropped 6 bases and J dropped 7; count of bases not matched to a gene: 3. CDR1 and CDR2 from the germline V gene are ENHRY and SYGVKD. CDR3 sequence (DNA): TGTGCCATCAGCTGGACAGGAAATGAGCAGTTCTTC. Translated: CAISWTGNEQFF.

J is TRBJ2-2 and V is TRBV4-1; D may correspond to TRBD1 or TRBD2 (6 bases each). This CDR3 contains 17 residues. V was shortened by 3 bases and J by 4 bases, with 18 bases between the two germline ends. CDR1 MGHRA and CDR2 YSYEKL come from the germline V gene. As DNA, the CDR3 is TGCGCCAGCAGCCACCTGGGGGGCCGGGGTGGCACCGGGGAGCTGTTTTTT. Translated: CASSHLGGRGGTGELFF.

A few counts support this clone. V gene TRBV7-9 combines with J gene TRBJ1-1, with D unclear. V was shortened by 2 bases and J by 1 base, with 5 bases between the two germline ends. CDR1 is SEHNR and CDR2 is FQNEAQ in the germline V gene (reference sequence). There are 13 residues in the CDR3. CDR3 region: CASSLTRNTEAFF. The DNA for the CDR3 is TGTGCCAGCAGCTTAACAAGGAACACTGAAGCTTTCTTT. The full variable domain, in which reference TRBV7-9 and TRBJ1-1 provide the parts outside the CDR3, is DTGVSQNPRHKITKRGQNVTFRCDPISEHNRLYWYRQTLGQGPEFLTYFQNEAQLEKSRLLSDRFSAERPKGSFSTLEIQRTEQGDSAMYLCASSLTRNTEAFFGQGTRLTVV.

This sequence joins TRBV5-1 and TRBJ1-3; 10 positions match TRBD1. The CDR3 sequence is 15 residues long. In germline, CDR1 is SGHRS, CDR2 YFSETQ. Unmatched junction bases numbered 2, after V lost 3 bases and J lost 2 bases. DNA of the CDR3: TGCGCCAGCAGCTCCGGGACAGGGGCTGGAAACACCATATATTTT. Protein sequence: CASSSGTGAGNTIYF. Full variable domain (rest looked up from reference TRBV5-1 and TRBJ1-3): KAGVTQTPRYLIKTRGQQVTLSCSPISGHRSVSWYQQTPGQGLQFLFEYFSETQRNKGNFPGRFSGRQFSNSRSEMNVSTLELGDSALYLCASSSGTGAGNTIYFGEGSWLTVV.

The J gene is TRBJ1-4, the V gene TRBV19; the D gene is possibly TRBD1 (5 bases). The CDR3 is made up of 15 amino acids. Germline values: CDR1 LNHDA, CDR2 SQIVND (reference sequence). The V gene lost 1 base and the J gene lost 3 bases, with 9 bases spanning the gap. CDR3 sequence: CASSIAAGPNEKLFF. The CDR3 bases are TGTGCCAGTAGTATAGCCGCGGGACCTAATGAAAAACTGTTTTTT.

The gene calls are TRBV10-3 and TRBJ2-7; 10 bases map to TRBD1. V lost 7 bases to trimming and J lost 2 bases; unmatched junction nucleotides: 2. Germline CDR1 and CDR2: ENHRY and SYGVKD. The CDR3 is made up of 13 amino acids. For the CDR3, the DNA is TGTGCCATCACCGGGACAGGGGCCTACGAGCAGTACTTC. It translates to CAITGTGAYEQYF.

The chain couples TRBV4-1 to TRBJ2-1, with TRBD2 identical over 9 bases. CDR3 length: 17 residues. Germline CDR1 is MGHRA and CDR2 is YSYEKL. The V gene end was trimmed by 0 bases and the J gene end by 0 bases; junction bases not matched to a gene: 3. Here the CDR3 reads CASSQDPSGNSYNEQFF. Written as DNA, the CDR3 is TGCGCCAGCAGCCAAGATCCTAGCGGGAACTCCTACAATGAGCAGTTCTTC.

The chain combines TRBV19 with TRBJ1-5, with D perhaps TRBD1 (5 bases). The germline CDR1 and CDR2 sequences are LNHDA and SQIVND (reference sequence). This CDR3 contains 15 residues. Trimming left V 3 bases short and J 0 bases short, with 9 bases between. In nucleotides, the CDR3 is TGTGCCAGTAGTATCCAGGGTCTTAGCAATCAGCCCCAGCATTTT. It codes for CASSIQGLSNQPQHF.

The rearrangement links TRBV11-3 to TRBJ2-4, with D perhaps given as TRBD1 or TRBD2 (6 bases each). The length of the CDR3 is 15 residues. Trimming took off 4 bases at V and 7 bases at J, with 17 bases between the two ends. Germline V lookup: CDR1 SGHNT, CDR2 YENEEA. This chain's CDR3 is CASSYRGGPSNIQYF. The DNA of the CDR3 is TGTGCCAGCAGCTATCGAGGGGGGCCTTCGAACATTCAGTACTTC.

V gene TRBV6-6 combines with J gene TRBJ2-2; TRBD1 matches at 7 bases. The CDR3 totals 15 residues. Germline V gene sequence: CDR1 MNHNY, CDR2 SVGAGI (reference sequence). Trimming at V came to 6 bases and at J to 2 bases, leaving 6 bases not matched to a gene. The CDR3 reads CASSPRDRNTGELFF. CDR3 coding DNA: TGTGCCAGCAGCCCCCGGGACAGAAACACCGGGGAGCTGTTTTTT.